The rows below give T cell receptor beta chains drawn from one sample of a study of spatial heterogeneity in lung cancer. TCRdb redid the calling of the 5' RACE reads with MiXCR, one entry per CDR3 protein. The sample yields about 38,000 distinct CDR3 sequences, about 7.6% seen once. The sample consisted of PBMCs, taken at follow-up. The receptors originated from a male donor with early-stage non-small cell lung cancer. Both conserved end residues are part of each CDR3. A D gene is named only where the DNA matches it firmly. Some rows have no size entry. The others give once, few or many, or a class for an expanded clone.

v_call,d_call,j_call,clone_size,cdr3_aa,cdr3_nt
TRBV10-3,NA,TRBJ1-2,few,CAISAMDGNYGYTF,TGTGCCATCAGTGCGATGGACGGCAACTATGGCTACACCTTC
TRBV7-8,NA,TRBJ2-6,many,CASSPAMVLLSGANVLTF,TGTGCCAGCAGCCCGGCGATGGTACTGCTCTCTGGGGCCAACGTCCTGACTTTC
TRBV20-1,NA,TRBJ1-6,many,CSASIGYPPGSPLHF,TGCAGTGCTAGCATCGGTTACCCCCCCGGTTCACCCCTCCACTTT
TRBV7-2,TRBD1,TRBJ2-1,few,CASSWGQGAYNEQFF,TGTGCCAGCAGCTGGGGACAGGGGGCCTACAATGAGCAGTTCTTC
TRBV16,TRBD1,TRBJ1-1,many,CASRPRGTGASFTEAFF,TGTGCCAGCAGACCCCGTGGGACAGGGGCTTCTTTCACTGAAGCTTTCTTT
TRBV5-1,TRBD1,TRBJ2-7,many,CASSSRRDRSSYEQYF,TGCGCCAGCAGTTCACGCCGGGACAGGAGCTCCTACGAGCAGTACTTC
TRBV4-1,TRBD1,TRBJ2-3,many,CASSQETGAYTQYF,TGCGCCAGCAGCCAAGAGACAGGGGCTTATACGCAGTATTTT
TRBV3-1,NA,TRBJ2-1,many,CASSQVHGYNEQFF,TGTGCCAGCAGCCAAGTTCACGGGTACAATGAGCAGTTCTTC
TRBV20-1,NA,TRBJ2-3,many,CSARDAGAQYF,TGCAGTGCTAGAGACGCTGGGGCGCAGTATTTT
TRBV13,NA,TRBJ1-2,many,CASSLVTAWDYGYTF,TGTGCCAGCAGCTTAGTGACAGCGTGGGACTATGGCTACACCTTC
TRBV20-1,NA,TRBJ1-2,many,CSASDPIQGNYGYTF,TGCAGTGCTAGTGACCCGATACAGGGTAACTATGGCTACACCTTC
TRBV12-3/TRBV12-4,NA,TRBJ1-6,many,CASSAGSGSPLHF,TGTGCCAGCAGTGCAGGGTCGGGTTCACCCCTCCACTTT
TRBV6-5,NA,TRBJ2-7,many,CASSYSGSYYEQYF,TGTGCCAGCAGTTACTCTGGGAGCTACTACGAGCAGTACTTC
TRBV9,NA,TRBJ2-1,medium-sized,CASSVGTRNEQFF,TGTGCCAGCAGCGTAGGGACCCGGAATGAGCAGTTCTTC
TRBV3-1,TRBD2,TRBJ2-3,many,CASSQDGAGGPELHTQYF,TGTGCCAGCAGCCAAGATGGAGCGGGGGGGCCGGAACTCCATACGCAGTATTTT
TRBV20-1,NA,TRBJ2-5,many,CSASWRGQETQYF,TGCAGTGCTAGTTGGAGAGGGCAAGAGACCCAGTACTTC
TRBV6-5,NA,TRBJ2-7,few,CASSYSELAYYEQYF,TGTGCCAGCAGTTACTCGGAGCTCGCCTACTACGAGCAGTACTTC
TRBV13,NA,TRBJ1-3,NA,CASSSSGDGNTIYF,TGTGCCAGCAGCTCTTCAGGGGATGGGAACACCATATATTTT
TRBV30,NA,TRBJ2-2,many,CAWSMNTGELFF,TGTGCCTGGAGTATGAACACCGGGGAGCTGTTTTTT
TRBV7-2,NA,TRBJ2-3,many,CASSFKDTQYF,TGTGCCAGCAGCTTTAAGGATACGCAGTATTTT
TRBV12-3/TRBV12-4,NA,TRBJ1-2,NA,CASSLNQGNYGYTF,TGTGCCAGCAGTTTAAATCAGGGAAACTATGGCTACACCTTC
TRBV5-6,NA,TRBJ2-2,many,CASSLPGTSNTGELFF,TGTGCCAGCAGCCTTCCCGGGACATCTAACACCGGGGAGCTGTTTTTT
TRBV5-1,NA,TRBJ1-1,many,CASSLGFRGGDTEAFF,TGCGCCAGCAGCTTGGGGTTCCGGGGTGGGGACACTGAAGCTTTCTTT
TRBV6-2/TRBV6-3,TRBD2,TRBJ2-1,few,CASSYSPTSGIYNEQFF,TGTGCCAGCAGTTACTCGCCCACTAGCGGGATCTACAATGAGCAGTTCTTC
TRBV11-2,NA,TRBJ2-6,NA,CASSPRLISAGANVLTF,TGTGCCAGCAGCCCCCGATTAATAAGTGCTGGGGCCAACGTCCTGACTTTC
TRBV6-1,TRBD2,TRBJ2-3,many,CASSEATLAGRTDTQYF,TGTGCCAGCAGTGAAGCAACCTTAGCGGGGAGGACAGATACGCAGTATTTT
TRBV12-3/TRBV12-4,TRBD1,TRBJ1-5,many,CASRTGASNQPQHF,TGTGCCAGCAGGACAGGGGCCAGCAATCAGCCCCAGCATTTT
TRBV15,TRBD1,TRBJ1-2,many,CATSRESGQVYWGWGYGYTF,TGTGCCACCAGCAGAGAGTCCGGACAGGTGTATTGGGGTTGGGGCTATGGCTACACCTTC
TRBV6-5,TRBD1,TRBJ2-3,many,CASSFLDREDTQYF,TGTGCCAGCAGTTTCCTGGACAGGGAAGATACGCAGTATTTT
TRBV13,TRBD2,TRBJ2-5,few,CASSLGLSGGRETQYF,TGTGCCAGCAGCTTAGGCCTGAGCGGGGGTAGAGAGACCCAGTACTTC
TRBV20-1,NA,TRBJ2-3,many,CSASPPADTQYF,TGCAGTGCTAGCCCCCCCGCAGATACGCAGTATTTT
TRBV5-6,NA,TRBJ1-6,many,CASSLAGGVDSPLHF,TGTGCCAGCAGCTTGGCGGGGGGGGTTGATTCACCCCTCCACTTT
TRBV30,NA,TRBJ1-2,many,CAWSVGSKGYTF,TGTGCCTGGAGTGTAGGGTCGAAAGGCTACACCTTC
TRBV5-4,TRBD1,TRBJ2-1,many,CASSRSAGTGDNEQFF,TGTGCCAGCAGCAGGAGCGCCGGGACAGGGGACAATGAGCAGTTCTTC
TRBV7-8,NA,TRBJ1-1,many,CASSVTQGNTEAFF,TGTGCCAGCAGCGTGACACAGGGGAACACTGAAGCTTTCTTT
TRBV6-2/TRBV6-3,NA,TRBJ1-1,few,CASSQGSGVEAFF,TGTGCCAGCAGTCAGGGGTCGGGCGTTGAAGCTTTCTTT
TRBV2,TRBD2,TRBJ2-1,many,CASKGDLGLAGTYNEQFF,TGTGCCAGCAAAGGGGACCTAGGACTAGCGGGGACCTACAATGAGCAGTTCTTC
TRBV20-1,TRBD2,TRBJ2-3,many,CSATQTFSGGATDTQYF,TGCAGTGCCACTCAGACCTTTAGCGGGGGGGCAACAGATACGCAGTATTTT
TRBV7-6,NA,TRBJ2-7,many,CASSFNGAGRQEQYF,TGTGCCAGCAGCTTCAACGGTGCGGGGCGGCAGGAGCAGTACTTC
TRBV7-6,NA,TRBJ2-2,many,CASSLRGARTNTGELFF,TGTGCCAGCAGCTTACGGGGCGCTCGGACGAACACCGGGGAGCTGTTTTTT
TRBV30,NA,TRBJ1-5,many,CAWSRGSNQPQHF,TGTGCCTGGAGCCGGGGGTCCAATCAGCCCCAGCATTTT